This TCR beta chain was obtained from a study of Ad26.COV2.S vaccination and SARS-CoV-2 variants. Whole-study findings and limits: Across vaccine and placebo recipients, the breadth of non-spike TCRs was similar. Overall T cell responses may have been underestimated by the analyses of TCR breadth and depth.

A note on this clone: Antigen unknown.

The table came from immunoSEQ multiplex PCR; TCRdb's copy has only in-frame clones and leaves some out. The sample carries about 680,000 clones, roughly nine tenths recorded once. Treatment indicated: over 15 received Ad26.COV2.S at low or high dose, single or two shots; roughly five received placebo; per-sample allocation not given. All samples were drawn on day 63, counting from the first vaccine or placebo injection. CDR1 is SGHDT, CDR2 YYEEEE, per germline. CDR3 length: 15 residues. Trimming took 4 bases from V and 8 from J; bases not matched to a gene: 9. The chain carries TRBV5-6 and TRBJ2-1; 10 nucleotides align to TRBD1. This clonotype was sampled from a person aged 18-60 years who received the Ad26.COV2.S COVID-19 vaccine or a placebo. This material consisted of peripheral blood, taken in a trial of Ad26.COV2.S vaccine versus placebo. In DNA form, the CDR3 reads TGTGCCAGCAGCCCTCCGGGACAGGGGAGCTATGAGCAGTTCTTC. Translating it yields CASSPPGQGSYEQFF.